This entry describes one T cell receptor beta chain. Clones were read by immunoSEQ multiplex PCR, and TCRdb kept only the in-frame ones, dropping some. Of some 340,000 clones listed, roughly four fifths are singletons. The ends lost 4 bases at V and 7 bases at J; junction bases unmatched: 11. In germline, CDR1 is SGHRS, CDR2 YFSETQ. CDR3 length equals 16 residues. Participants spanned ages about 18 to 90 years and resided in about 25 US areas. Before being deemed recovered, Cohort 3 donors had two negative PCRs, clearance, or symptom resolution. The data derive from a study of blood T cell repertoires in COVID-19. For the study at large: Sample material is recorded as cDNA or gDNA derived from T cells, B-cell-depleted T cells, or PBMCs.

This clonotype was obtained from a woman aged 45-59 years who had recovered from COVID-19. Sample: PBMCs or T cells enriched from blood (not recorded which). This rearrangement joins TRBV5-1 to TRBJ2-2; 9 bases fit TRBD2. CDR3 amino acids: CASSETSGLAVGELFF. CDR3 coding DNA: TGCGCCAGCAGCGAAACCTCGGGACTAGCAGTCGGGGAGCTGTTTTTT.